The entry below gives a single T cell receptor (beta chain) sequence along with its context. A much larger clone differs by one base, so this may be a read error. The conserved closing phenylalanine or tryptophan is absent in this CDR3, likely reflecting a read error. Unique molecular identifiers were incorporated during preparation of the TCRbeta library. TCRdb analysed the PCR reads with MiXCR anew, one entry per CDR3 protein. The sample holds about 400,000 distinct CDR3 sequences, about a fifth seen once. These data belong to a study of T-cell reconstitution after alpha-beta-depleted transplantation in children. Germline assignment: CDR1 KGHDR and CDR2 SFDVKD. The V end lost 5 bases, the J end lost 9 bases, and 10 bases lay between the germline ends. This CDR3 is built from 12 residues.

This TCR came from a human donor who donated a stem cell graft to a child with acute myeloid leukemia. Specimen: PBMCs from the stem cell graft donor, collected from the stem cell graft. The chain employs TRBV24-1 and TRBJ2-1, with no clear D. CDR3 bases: TGTGCCACCAGTGCTGAGAATAGTGAGCAGTTCTTG. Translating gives CATSAENSEQFL.